This TCR beta chain was documented in a study of response to subunit inactivated influenza vaccine. Study-level findings and limits: Every seasonal influenza vaccination brings in few new T cells, the authors suggested.

TCRdb analysed the RT-PCR reads with MiXCR anew, one entry per CDR3 protein. The table records hundreds of thousands of distinct CDR3 sequences, less than 10% of them present only once. Note on this clonotype: Antigen specificity is unknown.

CDR1 is MNHEY, CDR2 SMNVEV, per germline (reference sequence). Trimming removed 5 bases from V and 4 bases from J; junction bases left unmatched: 7. The CDR3 consists of 14 residues. This sequence was found in a man aged 50-75 years who received an inactivated influenza vaccine. The chain couples TRBV27 to TRBJ2-7; 8 positions agree with TRBD1. The sequencing used PBMCs from blood, collected less than 30 months after vaccination. CDR3 sequence reads: CASSQRTGPYEQYF. In nucleotides, the CDR3 is TGTGCCAGCAGTCAAAGGACAGGGCCTTACGAGCAGTACTTC.